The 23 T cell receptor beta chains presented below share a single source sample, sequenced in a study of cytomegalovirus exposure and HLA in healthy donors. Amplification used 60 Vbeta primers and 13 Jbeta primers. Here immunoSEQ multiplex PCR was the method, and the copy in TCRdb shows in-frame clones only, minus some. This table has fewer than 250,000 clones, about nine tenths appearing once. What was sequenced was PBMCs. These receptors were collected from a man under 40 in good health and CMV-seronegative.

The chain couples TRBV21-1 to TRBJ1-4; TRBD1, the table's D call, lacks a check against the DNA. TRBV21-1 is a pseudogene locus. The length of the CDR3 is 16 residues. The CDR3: CASSNHSRGCREKLFF. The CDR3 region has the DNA TGTGCCAGCAGTAACCATTCCAGGGGGTGTCGGGAAAAACTGTTTTTT.

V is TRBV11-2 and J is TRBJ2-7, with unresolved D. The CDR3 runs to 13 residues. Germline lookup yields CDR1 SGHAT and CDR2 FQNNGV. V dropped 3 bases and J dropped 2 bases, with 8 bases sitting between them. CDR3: CASSLTRAYEQYF. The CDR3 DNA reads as TGTGCCAGCAGCTTGACCCGGGCCTACGAGCAGTACTTC.

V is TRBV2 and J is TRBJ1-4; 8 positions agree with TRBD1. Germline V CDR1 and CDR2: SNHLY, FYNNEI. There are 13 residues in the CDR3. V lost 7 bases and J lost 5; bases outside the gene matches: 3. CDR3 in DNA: TGTGCCAGCAAGACAGGGGTGAATGAAAAACTGTTTTTT. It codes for CASKTGVNEKLFF.

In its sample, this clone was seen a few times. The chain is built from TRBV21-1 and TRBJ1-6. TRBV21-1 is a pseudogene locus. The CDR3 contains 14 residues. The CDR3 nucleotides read TGTGCCAGCATGCGGCCTGCCTATAATTCACCCCTCCACTTT. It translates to CASMRPAYNSPLHF.

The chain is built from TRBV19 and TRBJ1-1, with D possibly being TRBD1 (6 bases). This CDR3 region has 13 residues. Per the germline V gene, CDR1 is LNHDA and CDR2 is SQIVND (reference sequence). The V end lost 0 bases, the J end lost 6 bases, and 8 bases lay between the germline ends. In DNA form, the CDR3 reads TGTGCCAGTAGTATAGATTACAGGGCTGAAGCTTTCTTT. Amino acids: CASSIDYRAEAFF.

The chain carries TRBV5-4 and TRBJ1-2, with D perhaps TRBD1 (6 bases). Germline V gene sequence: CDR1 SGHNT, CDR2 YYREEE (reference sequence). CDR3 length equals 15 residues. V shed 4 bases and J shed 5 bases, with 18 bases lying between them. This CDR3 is CASSGGATRGYGYTF. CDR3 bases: TGTGCCAGCAGCGGGGGGGCGACCCGGGGGTATGGCTACACCTTC.

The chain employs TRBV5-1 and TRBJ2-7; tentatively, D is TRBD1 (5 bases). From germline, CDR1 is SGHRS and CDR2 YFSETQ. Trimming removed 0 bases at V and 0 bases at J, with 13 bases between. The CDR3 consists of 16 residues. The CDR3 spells CASSLEGRQSSYEQYF. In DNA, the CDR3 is TGCGCCAGCAGCTTGGAAGGCAGACAGAGCTCCTACGAGCAGTACTTC.

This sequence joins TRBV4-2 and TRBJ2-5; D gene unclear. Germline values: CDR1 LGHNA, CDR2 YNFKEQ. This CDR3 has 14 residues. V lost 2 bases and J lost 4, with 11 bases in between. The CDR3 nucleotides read TGTGCCAGCAGCCAAATCGGGTCGGGAGAGACCCAGTACTTC. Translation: CASSQIGSGETQYF.

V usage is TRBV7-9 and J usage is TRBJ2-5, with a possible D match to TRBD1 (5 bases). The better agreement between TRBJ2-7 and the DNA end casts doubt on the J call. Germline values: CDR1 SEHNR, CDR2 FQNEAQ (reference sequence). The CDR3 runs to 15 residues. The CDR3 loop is CASSLGQGQPYEQYF. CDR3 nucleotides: TGTGCCAGCAGCTTAGGGCAAGGACAACCCTACGAGCAGTACTTC.

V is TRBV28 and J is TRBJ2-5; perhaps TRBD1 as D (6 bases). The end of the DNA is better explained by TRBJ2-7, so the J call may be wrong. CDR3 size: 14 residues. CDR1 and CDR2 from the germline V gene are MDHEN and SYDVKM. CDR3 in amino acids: CASSPGTSTYEQYF. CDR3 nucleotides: TGTGCCAGCAGTCCCGGGACATCGACCTACGAGCAGTACTTC.

This CDR3 reads CASTRGATNEKLFF. Written as DNA, the CDR3 is TGTGCCAGCACTCGGGGGGCAACTAATGAAAAACTGTTTTTT. The chain combines TRBV5-6 with TRBJ1-4; D is perhaps TRBD1 (5 bases). Trimming took 6 bases from V and 0 from J, leaving 9 bases between them. The CDR3 covers 14 residues. CDR1 and CDR2 from the germline V gene are SGHDT and YYEEEE.

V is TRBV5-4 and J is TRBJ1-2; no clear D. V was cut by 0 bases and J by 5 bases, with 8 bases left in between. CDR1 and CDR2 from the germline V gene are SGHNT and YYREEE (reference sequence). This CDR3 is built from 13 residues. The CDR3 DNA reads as TGTGCCAGCAGCTTGGAGCGAAAATATGGCTACACCTTC. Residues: CASSLERKYGYTF.

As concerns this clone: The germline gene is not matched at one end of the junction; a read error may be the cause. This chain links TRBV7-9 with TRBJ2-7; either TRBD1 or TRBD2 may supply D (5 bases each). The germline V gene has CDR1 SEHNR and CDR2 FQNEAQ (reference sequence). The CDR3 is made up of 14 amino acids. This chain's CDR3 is CSSSLASQGYEQYF. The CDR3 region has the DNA TGTTCCAGCAGCTTAGCGTCGCAGGGCTACGAGCAGTACTTC.

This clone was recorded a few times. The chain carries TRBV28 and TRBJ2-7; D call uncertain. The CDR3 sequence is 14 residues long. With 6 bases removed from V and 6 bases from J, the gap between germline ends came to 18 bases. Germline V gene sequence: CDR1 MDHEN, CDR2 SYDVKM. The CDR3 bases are TGTGCCAGCAGGCCCGACATTACGGCGAGCGAGCAGTACTTC. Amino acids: CASRPDITASEQYF.

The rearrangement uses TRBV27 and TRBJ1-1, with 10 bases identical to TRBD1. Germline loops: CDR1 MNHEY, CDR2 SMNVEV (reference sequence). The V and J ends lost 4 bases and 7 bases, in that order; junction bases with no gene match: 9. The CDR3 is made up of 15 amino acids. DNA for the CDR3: TGTGCCAGCAGTTCGTCCCGGGACAGGGGAGGTGAAGCTTTCTTT. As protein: CASSSSRDRGGEAFF.

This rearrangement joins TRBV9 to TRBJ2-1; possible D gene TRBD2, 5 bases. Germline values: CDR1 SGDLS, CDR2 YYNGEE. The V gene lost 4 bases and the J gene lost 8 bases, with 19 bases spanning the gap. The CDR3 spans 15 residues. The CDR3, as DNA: TGTGCCAGCAGCCACGGGGTACTTTCCTTGGATGAGCAGTTCTTC. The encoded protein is CASSHGVLSLDEQFF.

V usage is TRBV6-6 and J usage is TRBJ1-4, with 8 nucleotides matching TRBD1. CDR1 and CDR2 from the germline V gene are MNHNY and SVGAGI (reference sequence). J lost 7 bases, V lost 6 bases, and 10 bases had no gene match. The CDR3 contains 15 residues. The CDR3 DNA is TGTGCCAGCAGCCAAATGTCGGACAGGGCTGAAAAACTGTTTTTT. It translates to CASSQMSDRAEKLFF.

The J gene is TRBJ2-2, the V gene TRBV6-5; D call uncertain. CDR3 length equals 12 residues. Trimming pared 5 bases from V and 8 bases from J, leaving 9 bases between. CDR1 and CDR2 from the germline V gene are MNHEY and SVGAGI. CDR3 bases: TGTGCCAGCAGTCCCAGTACGGGGGAGCTGTTTTTT. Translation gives CASSPSTGELFF.

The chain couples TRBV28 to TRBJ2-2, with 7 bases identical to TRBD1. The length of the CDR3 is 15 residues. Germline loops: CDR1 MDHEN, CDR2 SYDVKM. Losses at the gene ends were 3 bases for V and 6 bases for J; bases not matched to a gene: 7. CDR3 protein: CASSFQQGGPGELFF. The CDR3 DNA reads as TGTGCCAGCAGTTTCCAACAAGGGGGCCCCGGGGAGCTGTTTTTT.

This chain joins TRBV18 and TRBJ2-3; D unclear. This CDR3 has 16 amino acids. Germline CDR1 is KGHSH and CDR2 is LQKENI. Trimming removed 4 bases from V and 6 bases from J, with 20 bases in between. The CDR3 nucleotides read TGTGCCAGCTCACGGGCCTTGCCAGAGCTCGGCGATACGCAGTATTTT. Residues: CASSRALPELGDTQYF.

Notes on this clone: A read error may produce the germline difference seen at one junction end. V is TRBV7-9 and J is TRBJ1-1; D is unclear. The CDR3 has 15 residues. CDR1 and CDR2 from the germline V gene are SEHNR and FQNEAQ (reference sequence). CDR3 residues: CSSSLALSAAHEAFF. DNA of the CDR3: TGTTCCAGCAGCTTAGCACTTTCGGCGGCCCATGAAGCTTTCTTT.

CDR3 bases: TGTGCCAGCAGTTTATACGGGAGTGCCTACAATGAGCAGTTCTTC. This codes for CASSLYGSAYNEQFF. This sequence joins TRBV28 and TRBJ2-1; TRBD2 is a possible D gene (6 bases). This CDR3 contains 15 residues. Germline CDR1 MDHEN, CDR2 SYDVKM. V lost 1 base to trimming and J lost 2 bases, with 9 bases between them.

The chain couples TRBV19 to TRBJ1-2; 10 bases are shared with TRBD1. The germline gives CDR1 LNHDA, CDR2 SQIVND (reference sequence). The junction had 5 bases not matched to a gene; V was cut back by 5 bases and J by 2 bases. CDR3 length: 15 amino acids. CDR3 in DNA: TGTGCCAGTAGTGACCAGGGACAGGGGAACTATGGCTACACCTTC. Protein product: CASSDQGQGNYGYTF.